The rows below give T cell receptor beta chains drawn from one sample of a study of OX40 agonist ivuxolimab in advanced cancers. Clones were read by immunoSEQ multiplex PCR, and TCRdb kept only the in-frame ones, dropping some. Among around 60,000 clones listed, roughly 77% were seen once. The sample was CD4+ or CD8+ T cells sorted from blood, taken in a trial of the OX40 agonist ivuxolimab. Source of these receptors: an adult with an advanced solid tumor such as melanoma, head and neck, liver or kidney cancer. Each CDR3 is given with its conserved first and last residue. D genes are given only for firm matches. Size is stated for part of the rows, as once, few or many counts, or as a class when the clone is expanded.

>NA|few|TRBJ2-7|TRBV19
CASSDPAEGGGKQYF
TGTGCCAGTAGTGATCCGGCCGAGGGAGGGGGCAAGCAGTACTTC
>TRBD2|NA|TRBJ2-1|TRBV5-4
CASSFQLAGGNEQFF
TGTGCCAGCAGCTTCCAACTAGCGGGGGGGAATGAGCAGTTCTTC
>NA|NA|TRBJ2-7|TRBV30
CAWSRASPGEQYF
TGTGCCTGGAGTCGGGCTAGCCCGGGGGAGCAGTACTTC
>NA|NA|TRBJ1-1|TRBV7-3
CASSLTFGVTEAFF
TGTGCCAGCAGCTTAACCTTCGGAGTCACTGAAGCTTTCTTT
>TRBD1|NA|TRBJ2-3|TRBV30
CAWGTGGSDTQYF
TGTGCCTGGGGGACAGGGGGGTCAGATACGCAGTATTTT
>NA|NA|TRBJ2-3|TRBV29-1
CSVDITDTQYF
TGCAGCGTCGACATCACAGATACGCAGTATTTT
>NA|NA|TRBJ2-5|TRBV7-3
CASSLETQYF
TGTGCCAGCAGCTTAGAGACCCAGTACTTC
>TRBD2|NA|TRBJ2-7|TRBV28
CASTPGGGRTYEQYF
TGTGCCAGCACCCCCGGGGGGGGGCGTACATACGAGCAGTACTTC
>TRBD2|NA|TRBJ2-3|TRBV2
CASSELAGGPTDTQYF
TGTGCCAGCAGTGAATTAGCGGGGGGTCCCACAGATACGCAGTATTTT
>TRBD2|few|TRBJ2-1|TRBV4-1
CASSRGLAGGSSYNEQFF
TGCGCCAGCAGCCGGGGACTAGCGGGAGGGAGCTCCTACAATGAGCAGTTCTTC
>TRBD2|NA|TRBJ2-3|TRBV7-9
CASSNGLAGTDTQYF
TGTGCCAGCAGCAACGGACTAGCGGGGACAGATACGCAGTATTTT
>NA|NA|TRBJ1-1|TRBV5-1
CASSLGSKNTEAFF
TGCGCCAGCAGCTTGGGTAGTAAGAACACTGAAGCTTTCTTT
>NA|NA|TRBJ2-2|TRBV18
CASSPGQSNTGELFF
TGTGCCAGCTCACCAGGGCAGTCGAACACCGGGGAGCTGTTTTTT
>NA|NA|TRBJ2-1|TRBV12-5
CASGSPYYNEQFF
TGTGCTAGTGGTTCTCCCTACTACAATGAGCAGTTCTTC
>NA|NA|TRBJ1-5|TRBV28
CASRSTNQPQHF
TGTGCCAGCAGGTCAACTAATCAGCCCCAGCATTTT
>TRBD1|NA|TRBJ2-5|TRBV19
CASSPYPGTGYETQYF
TGTGCCAGTAGTCCCTACCCGGGGACAGGGTATGAGACCCAGTACTTC
>NA|NA|TRBJ2-2|TRBV9
CASSLRLSGELFF
TGTGCCAGCAGCCTTAGGTTGTCCGGGGAGCTGTTTTTT
>NA|few|TRBJ2-5|TRBV2
CASRRMPVSGRTQETQYF
TGTGCCAGCAGAAGAATGCCTGTTTCTGGCAGAACACAAGAGACCCAGTACTTC
>NA|NA|TRBJ1-2|TRBV5-1
CASSLAVSGSGYTF
TGCGCCAGCAGCTTGGCCGTGTCGGGGTCTGGCTACACCTTC
>TRBD2|NA|TRBJ2-3|TRBV6-4
CASRTSASTDTQYF
TGTGCCAGCAGGACTAGCGCTAGCACAGATACGCAGTATTTT
>NA|few|TRBJ2-3|TRBV5-4
CASSGGQSTDTQYF
TGTGCCAGCAGCGGTGGACAGAGCACAGATACGCAGTATTTT
>TRBD2|once|TRBJ2-4|TRBV7-9
CASSFVGLAGVGAKNIQYF
TGTGCCAGCAGCTTTGTGGGACTAGCGGGAGTTGGGGCCAAAAACATTCAGTACTTC
>TRBD2|once|TRBJ2-7|TRBV5-1
CASNTGGPSYEQYF
TGCGCCAGCAACACGGGGGGGCCGTCCTACGAGCAGTACTTC
>NA|NA|TRBJ1-2|TRBV28
CASSPRGVNYGYTF
TGTGCCAGCAGCCCGCGGGGGGTAAACTATGGCTACACCTTC
>NA|NA|TRBJ2-3|TRBV7-8
CASSAQGPDTQYF
TGTGCCAGCAGCGCACAGGGTCCAGATACGCAGTATTTT
>TRBD1|NA|TRBJ2-3|TRBV18
CASSRGTGSPDTQYF
TGTGCCAGCTCACGAGGGACAGGGTCCCCAGATACGCAGTATTTT
>TRBD1|NA|TRBJ2-5|TRBV7-2
CASSSDRTYQETQYF
TGTGCCAGCAGCTCGGACAGGACTTACCAAGAGACCCAGTACTTC
>NA|NA|TRBJ2-7|TRBV7-9
CASSLDTLGQNYEQYF
TGTGCCAGCAGCCTAGATACTCTAGGACAGAACTACGAGCAGTACTTC
>TRBD1|NA|TRBJ2-1|TRBV19
CASSRTGGSYNEQFF
TGTGCCAGTAGTAGGACAGGGGGTTCCTACAATGAGCAGTTCTTC
>NA|few|TRBJ1-5|TRBV19
CASSIGRQPQHF
TGTGCCAGTAGTATTGGGAGACAGCCCCAGCATTTT
>NA|NA|TRBJ1-1|TRBV7-8
CASSLDRSTEAFF
TGTGCCAGCAGTCTAGACAGGAGCACTGAAGCTTTCTTT
>NA|few|TRBJ2-2|TRBV9
CASSVAGELFF
TGTGCCAGCAGCGTAGCCGGGGAGCTGTTTTTT
>TRBD1|NA|TRBJ1-2|TRBV5-1
CASTRQGAGIDGYTF
TGCGCCAGCACCCGGCAGGGGGCGGGAATTGACGGCTACACCTTC
>NA|NA|TRBJ1-4|TRBV11-2
CASSLGRQSGSEKLFF
TGTGCCAGCAGCTTAGGACGACAGTCGGGATCTGAAAAACTGTTTTTT
>NA|NA|TRBJ2-7|TRBV7-2
CASSLVGLAVGSYEQYF
TGTGCCAGCAGCCTCGTGGGGCTAGCTGTGGGCTCCTACGAGCAGTACTTC
>TRBD2|NA|TRBJ2-5|TRBV30
CAWSVISLAGVQDDETQYF
TGTGCCTGGAGTGTAATTTCCCTAGCGGGGGTACAGGATGACGAGACCCAGTACTTC
>NA|NA|TRBJ2-6|TRBV19
CASSQSGANVLTF
TGTGCCAGTAGTCAGTCTGGGGCCAACGTCCTGACTTTC
>NA|once|TRBJ1-4|TRBV5-1
CASSLGSASNEKLFF
TGCGCCAGCAGCTTAGGGTCAGCCTCAAATGAAAAACTGTTTTTT
>NA|few|TRBJ1-3|TRBV7-6
CASSLELRGARGNTIYF
TGTGCCAGCAGCTTAGAATTGCGGGGGGCTCGTGGAAACACCATATATTTT
>NA|NA|TRBJ2-1|TRBV7-7
CASSLTSYNEQFF
TGTGCTAGCAGCTTAACCTCCTACAATGAGCAGTTCTTC
>NA|NA|TRBJ2-5|TRBV5-4
CASAPGGGGGETQYF
TGTGCCAGCGCCCCAGGGGGCGGCGGGGGGGAGACCCAGTACTTC